The rows below give T cell receptor beta chains drawn from one sample of a study of response to subunit inactivated influenza vaccine. A single record per CDR3 protein comes from TCRdb applying MiXCR to the RT-PCR reads. The data contain roughly 650,000 distinct CDR3 sequences, around a sixth of them singletons. Sequencing was performed on PBMCs from blood, taken 11 to 12 days after vaccination. These receptors all come from a man aged 50-60 years who received an inactivated influenza vaccine. Each CDR3 is given with its conserved first and last residue. The D gene is left open where the match is weak. Only part of the rows carry a size: once, few, many, or a class if the clone is expanded.

clone_size,v_call,j_call,d_call,cdr3_aa,cdr3_nt
few,TRBV5-1,TRBJ2-5,-,CASSFSSGSVETQYF,TGCGCCAGCAGCTTTTCTTCAGGGTCAGTGGAGACCCAGTACTTC
-,TRBV6-2/TRBV6-3,TRBJ2-7,-,CASRPGAYEQYF,TGTGCCAGCAGGCCCGGGGCCTACGAGCAGTACTTC
-,TRBV12-3/TRBV12-4,TRBJ2-2,-,CASILVSSPNTGELFF,TGTGCCAGCATCTTAGTCAGTTCTCCTAACACCGGGGAGCTGTTTTTT
few,TRBV20-1,TRBJ2-4,-,CSARDGTPGKNIQYF,TGCAGTGCTAGAGATGGGACCCCGGGGAAAAACATTCAGTACTTC
-,TRBV29-1,TRBJ2-1,-,CSVEPRNTINNEQFF,TGCAGCGTTGAACCGAGGAATACGATCAACAATGAGCAGTTCTTC
-,TRBV3-1,TRBJ1-6,-,CASRRDRNSPLHF,TGTGCCAGCAGACGTGACAGGAATTCACCCCTCCACTTT
-,TRBV11-2,TRBJ2-1,TRBD1,CASVNHPSGQGNEQFF,TGTGCCAGCGTAAATCACCCGTCGGGACAGGGGAATGAGCAGTTCTTC
few,TRBV28,TRBJ1-1,-,CASSLVRGFAEAFF,TGTGCCAGCAGTTTAGTTAGGGGCTTCGCTGAAGCTTTCTTT
few,TRBV29-1,TRBJ1-1,-,CSVVWAYTEAFF,TGCAGCGTTGTTTGGGCCTACACTGAAGCTTTCTTT
-,TRBV5-5,TRBJ2-5,-,CASRQDTVGETQYF,TGTGCCAGCAGACAAGACACCGTTGGGGAGACCCAGTACTTC
-,TRBV7-3,TRBJ2-5,TRBD2,CASSLNPTGLAGGETQYF,TGTGCCAGCAGCTTAAATCCAACTGGGCTAGCGGGAGGAGAGACCCAGTACTTC
-,TRBV5-1,TRBJ2-5,-,CASSLAVSSVQETQYF,TGCGCCAGCAGCTTGGCCGTCTCTAGCGTTCAAGAGACCCAGTACTTC
-,TRBV25-1,TRBJ1-4,-,CASSAPNNEKLFF,TGTGCCAGCAGTGCTCCCAATAATGAAAAACTGTTTTTT
-,TRBV12-3/TRBV12-4,TRBJ2-7,-,CASSTGGLLGEQYF,TGTGCCAGCAGTACGGGGGGCCTACTCGGGGAGCAGTACTTC
-,TRBV29-1,TRBJ1-2,-,CSVDRGRSNYGYTF,TGCAGCGTTGATCGGGGCAGATCTAACTATGGCTACACCTTC
few,TRBV12-3/TRBV12-4,TRBJ2-6,TRBD2,CASSLVSQLAGGPSGANVLTF,TGTGCCAGCAGTTTAGTTTCTCAACTAGCGGGGGGGCCTTCTGGGGCCAACGTCCTGACTTTC
-,TRBV20-1,TRBJ2-1,-,CSASGRLASYNEQFF,TGCAGTGCTAGCGGTCGGCTAGCGTCCTACAATGAGCAGTTCTTC
-,TRBV5-1,TRBJ1-1,-,CASSLAGVASTEAFF,TGCGCCAGCAGCTTGGCAGGGGTGGCCTCCACTGAAGCTTTCTTT
few,TRBV7-8,TRBJ2-2,-,CASSFSGRGGTGELFF,TGTGCCAGCAGCTTCTCTGGGAGAGGGGGCACCGGGGAGCTGTTTTTT
-,TRBV5-5,TRBJ2-7,TRBD2,CASSLELAGGPDSYEQYF,TGTGCCAGCAGCTTGGAGCTAGCGGGAGGGCCAGACTCCTACGAGCAGTACTTC
-,TRBV12-3/TRBV12-4,TRBJ2-3,TRBD2,CASSLFPRGESTDTQYF,TGTGCCAGCAGTTTATTCCCGCGGGGGGAAAGCACAGATACGCAGTATTTT
-,TRBV4-3,TRBJ1-1,-,CASSQEGGFTEAFF,TGCGCCAGCAGCCAAGAGGGAGGTTTCACTGAAGCTTTCTTT
-,TRBV20-1,TRBJ2-3,TRBD2,CSAIAGVHTDTQYF,TGCAGTGCTATAGCGGGAGTCCACACAGATACGCAGTATTTT
many,TRBV7-9,TRBJ2-7,TRBD2,CASSLAGTSYEQYF,TGTGCCAGCAGTCTAGCGGGAACTAGCTACGAGCAGTACTTC
-,TRBV7-9,TRBJ1-6,-,CASSPPDRAHYNSPLHF,TGTGCCAGCAGCCCCCCGGACCGGGCCCACTATAATTCACCCCTCCACTTT
once,TRBV7-9,TRBJ2-5,-,CASSFELALGETQYF,TGTGCCAGCAGCTTTGAACTAGCTCTGGGAGAGACCCAGTACTTC
few,TRBV20-1,TRBJ1-5,-,CSAGSVSNQPQHF,TGCAGTGCCGGGTCGGTTAGCAATCAGCCCCAGCATTTT
-,TRBV5-1,TRBJ2-5,TRBD1,CASSLGGDRVRETQYF,TGCGCCAGCAGCTTGGGCGGCGACAGGGTCCGGGAGACCCAGTACTTC
-,TRBV6-2/TRBV6-3,TRBJ2-7,-,CASSYADNYEQYF,TGTGCCAGCAGTTACGCGGACAACTACGAGCAGTACTTC
few,TRBV4-3,TRBJ2-3,TRBD1,CASSQETGPGTDTQYF,TGCGCCAGCAGCCAAGAGACAGGGCCCGGCACAGATACGCAGTATTTT
-,TRBV9,TRBJ2-1,-,CASSVGLTGSSYNEQFF,TGTGCCAGCAGCGTAGGGTTAACGGGGAGCTCCTACAATGAGCAGTTCTTC
-,TRBV20-1,TRBJ2-7,TRBD1,CSARDPLTGDNAYEQYF,TGCAGTGCTAGAGACCCCCTAACAGGGGATAATGCCTACGAGCAGTACTTC
few,TRBV20-1,TRBJ1-5,-,CSAEDIQASNQPQHF,TGCAGTGCTGAAGACATTCAGGCGAGCAATCAGCCCCAGCATTTT
once,TRBV11-2,TRBJ2-2,TRBD1,CASSTRGRNTGELFF,TGTGCCAGCAGCACCAGGGGGCGGAACACCGGGGAGCTGTTTTTT
-,TRBV9,TRBJ2-2,-,CASRPADNTGELFF,TGTGCCAGCAGGCCAGCCGACAACACCGGGGAGCTGTTTTTT
-,TRBV6-2/TRBV6-3,TRBJ1-5,TRBD1,CASRPDRALQPQHF,TGTGCCAGCAGACCCGACAGGGCCCTTCAGCCCCAGCATTTT
-,TRBV12-3/TRBV12-4,TRBJ2-3,-,CASSLRETQNTPNF,TGTGCCAGCAGTTTAAGGGAGACACAAAATACGCCCAATTTT
-,TRBV5-1,TRBJ2-1,TRBD2,CASSGTSGGAHNEQFF,TGCGCCAGCAGCGGGACTAGCGGGGGGGCCCACAATGAGCAGTTCTTC
-,TRBV3-1,TRBJ2-2,-,CASSQGLRELFF,TGTGCCAGCAGCCAAGGATTGCGGGAGCTGTTTTTT
few,TRBV7-9,TRBJ2-1,-,CASSPRRDEQFF,TGTGCCAGCAGCCCTAGACGGGATGAGCAGTTCTTC
-,TRBV6-2/TRBV6-3,TRBJ1-5,-,CASRDSLHQPQHF,TGTGCCAGCAGAGACTCCTTGCATCAGCCCCAGCATTTT
many,TRBV20-1,TRBJ2-2,TRBD2,CSAPRTSAVTGELFF,TGCAGTGCCCCGCGGACTAGCGCCGTCACCGGGGAGCTGTTTTTT
-,TRBV29-1,TRBJ1-1,-,CSVGGLVRTEAFF,TGCAGCGTTGGGGGGTTGGTGAGGACTGAAGCTTTCTTT
few,TRBV7-9,TRBJ2-6,-,CASSLLLHRSGANVLTF,TGTGCCAGCAGCTTACTGCTCCACAGGTCTGGGGCCAACGTCCTGACTTTC
-,TRBV20-1,TRBJ2-3,-,CSASDRVSQYF,TGCAGTGCTAGTGATCGAGTCTCGCAGTATTTT
-,TRBV12-3/TRBV12-4,TRBJ1-1,-,CASSSRGGGGVTEAFF,TGTGCCAGCAGTTCCCGCGGTGGGGGGGGCGTCACTGAAGCTTTCTTT
few,TRBV5-1,TRBJ2-7,TRBD2,CASSLSPSGGYEQYF,TGCGCCAGCAGCTTGTCCCCAAGCGGGGGCTACGAGCAGTACTTC
few,TRBV20-1,TRBJ2-3,TRBD1,CSATGQGGYTQYF,TGCAGTGCTACCGGACAGGGGGGGTATACGCAGTATTTT
-,TRBV28,TRBJ2-3,-,CASRPGTARFTDTQYF,TGTGCCAGCAGGCCTGGGACGGCTCGATTCACAGATACGCAGTATTTT
-,TRBV5-1,TRBJ1-2,-,CASTPRGGGYGYTF,TGCGCCAGCACTCCCCGAGGGGGTGGCTATGGCTACACCTTC
-,TRBV10-3,TRBJ1-6,-,CAISESRNNSPLHF,TGTGCCATCAGTGAGTCCCGAAATAATTCACCCCTCCACTTT
-,TRBV5-1,TRBJ2-7,TRBD1,CASSSPGQNYEQYF,TGCGCCAGCAGCTCCCCGGGACAGAACTACGAGCAGTACTTC
-,TRBV20-1,TRBJ2-5,TRBD2,CSARDHSGGFQETQYF,TGCAGTGCTAGAGATCACTCGGGGGGTTTCCAAGAGACCCAGTACTTC
-,TRBV10-3,TRBJ2-5,-,CAVGGFRAGDEETQYF,TGTGCCGTCGGGGGCTTCCGAGCAGGGGATGAAGAGACCCAGTACTTC
few,TRBV20-1,TRBJ2-3,-,CSASVGAASDTQYF,TGCAGTGCTAGTGTAGGGGCCGCCTCAGATACGCAGTATTTT
-,TRBV7-2,TRBJ2-2,TRBD2,CASSFSGGVNTGELFF,TGTGCCAGCAGCTTTAGCGGGGGGGTGAACACCGGGGAGCTGTTTTTT